This T cell receptor (beta chain) was identified in a study of CD8+ T cells in alopecia areata. Study findings and constraints: Tofacitinib significantly reduced both scalp clonality and expanded CD8+ clones among the top 100.

Documented treatment: oral pan-JAK inhibitor, 5-10 mg twice daily. CDR1 SGHVS and CDR2 FQNEAQ come from the germline V gene. With 1 base removed from V and 7 bases from J, the gap between germline ends came to 14 bases. The CDR3 length is 15 residues. This clone showed up just a few times. The antigen is not known. Extracted RNA was reverse transcribed, and the resulting cDNA served as sequencing template. Profiled with immunoSEQ multiplex PCR; TCRdb holds only in-frame clones, not every one. This table has 150,000 to 200,000 clones, 58% appearing once. Sequenced material: CD4+ T cells sorted from blood, taken at week 24, from a patient treated with tofacitinib. The sequence was collected from a human donor with alopecia areata. The gene calls are TRBV7-8 and TRBJ1-5; tentatively, D is TRBD1 (6 bases). CDR3 DNA sequence: TGTGCCAGCAGCTTAGTAACGGGGGGCTGGCAGCCCCAGCATTTT. As protein: CASSLVTGGWQPQHF.